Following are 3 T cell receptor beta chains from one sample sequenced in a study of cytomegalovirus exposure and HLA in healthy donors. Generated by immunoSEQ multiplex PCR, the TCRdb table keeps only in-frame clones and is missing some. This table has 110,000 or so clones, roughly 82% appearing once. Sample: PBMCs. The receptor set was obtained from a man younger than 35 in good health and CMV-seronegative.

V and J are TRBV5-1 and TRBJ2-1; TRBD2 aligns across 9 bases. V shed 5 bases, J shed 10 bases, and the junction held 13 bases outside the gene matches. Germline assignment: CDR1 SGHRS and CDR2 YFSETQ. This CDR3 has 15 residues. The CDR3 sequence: CASRLAGEGVGEQFF. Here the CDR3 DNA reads TGCGCCAGCAGATTAGCGGGAGAAGGGGTTGGGGAGCAGTTCTTC.

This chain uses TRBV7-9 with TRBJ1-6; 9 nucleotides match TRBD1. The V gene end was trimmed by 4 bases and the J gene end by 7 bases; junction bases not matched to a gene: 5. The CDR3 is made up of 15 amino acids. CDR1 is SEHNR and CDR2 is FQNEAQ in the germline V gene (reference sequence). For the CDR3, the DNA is TGTGCCAGCAGCTGGACCGGGACAGGGAATTCACCCCTCCACTTT. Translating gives CASSWTGTGNSPLHF.

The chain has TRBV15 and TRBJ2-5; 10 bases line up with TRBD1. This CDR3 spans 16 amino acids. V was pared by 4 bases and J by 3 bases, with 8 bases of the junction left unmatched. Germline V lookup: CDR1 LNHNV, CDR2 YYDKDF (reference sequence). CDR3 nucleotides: TGTGCCACCAGCATTCGACCGGGACAGGGGAAAGAGACCCAGTACTTC. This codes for CATSIRPGQGKETQYF.